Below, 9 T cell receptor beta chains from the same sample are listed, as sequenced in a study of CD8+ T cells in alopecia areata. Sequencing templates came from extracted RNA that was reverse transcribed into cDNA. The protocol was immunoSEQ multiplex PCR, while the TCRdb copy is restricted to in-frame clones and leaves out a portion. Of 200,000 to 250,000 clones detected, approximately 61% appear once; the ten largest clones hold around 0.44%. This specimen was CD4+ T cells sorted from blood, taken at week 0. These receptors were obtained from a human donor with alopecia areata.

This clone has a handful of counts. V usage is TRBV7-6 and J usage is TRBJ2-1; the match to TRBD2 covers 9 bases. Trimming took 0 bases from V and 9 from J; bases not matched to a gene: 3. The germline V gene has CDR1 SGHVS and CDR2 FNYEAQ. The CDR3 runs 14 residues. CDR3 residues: CASSLAELAGEQFF. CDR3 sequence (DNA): TGTGCCAGCAGCTTAGCGGAACTAGCGGGTGAGCAGTTCTTC.

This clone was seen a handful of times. The CDR3 DNA reads TGCAGCATCTCCCCAAGGGGGGGAGGACCCCAAGAGACCCAGTACTTC. It codes for CSISPRGGGPQETQYF. The rearrangement uses TRBV29-1 and TRBJ2-5; D may be TRBD2 (7 bases). CDR1 and CDR2 (germline): SQVTM, ANQGSEA. The length of the CDR3 is 16 residues. V lost 8 bases to trimming and J lost 1 base, with 23 bases between them.

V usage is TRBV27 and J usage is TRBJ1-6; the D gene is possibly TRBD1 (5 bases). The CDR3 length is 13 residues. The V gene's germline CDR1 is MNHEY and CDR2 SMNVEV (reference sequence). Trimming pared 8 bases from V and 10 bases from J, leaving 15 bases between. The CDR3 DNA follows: TGTGCCAGCCGGGAGGGGAGAAGATCACCCCTCCACTTT. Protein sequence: CASREGRRSPLHF.

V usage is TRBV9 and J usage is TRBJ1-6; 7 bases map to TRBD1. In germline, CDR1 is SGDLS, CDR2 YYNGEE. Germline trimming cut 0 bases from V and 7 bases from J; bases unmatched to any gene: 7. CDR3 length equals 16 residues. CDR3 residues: CASSVAGDSLNSPLHF. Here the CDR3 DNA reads TGTGCCAGCAGCGTAGCTGGGGACAGTCTCAATTCACCCCTCCACTTT.

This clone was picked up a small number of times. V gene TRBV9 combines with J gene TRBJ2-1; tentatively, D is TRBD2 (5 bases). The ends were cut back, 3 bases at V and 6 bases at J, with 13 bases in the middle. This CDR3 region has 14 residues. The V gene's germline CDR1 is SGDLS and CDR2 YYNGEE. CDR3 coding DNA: TGTGCCAGCAGCGCGGGTTTAGCGATCAATGAGCAGTTCTTC. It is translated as CASSAGLAINEQFF.

In DNA form, the CDR3 reads TGTGCCAGCAGCCTCTTAAGAGGGCACACTGAAGCTTTCTTT. Amino acid sequence: CASSLLRGHTEAFF. The chain joins TRBV7-9 to TRBJ1-1; D call uncertain. This CDR3 comprises 14 residues. V was clipped by 5 bases and J by 3 bases, with 13 bases between them. Germline CDR1 is SEHNR and CDR2 is FQNEAQ (reference sequence).

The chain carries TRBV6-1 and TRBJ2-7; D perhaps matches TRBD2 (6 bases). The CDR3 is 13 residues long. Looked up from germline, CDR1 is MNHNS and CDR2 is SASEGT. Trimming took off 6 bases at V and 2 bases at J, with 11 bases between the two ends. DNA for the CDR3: TGTGCCAGCAGGATGGGGACTGCCTACGAGCAGTACTTC. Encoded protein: CASRMGTAYEQYF.

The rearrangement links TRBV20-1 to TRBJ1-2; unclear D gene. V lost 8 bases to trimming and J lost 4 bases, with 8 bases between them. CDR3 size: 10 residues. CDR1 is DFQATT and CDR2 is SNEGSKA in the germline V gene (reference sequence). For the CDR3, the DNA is TGCAGTTCTCCGGGCTATGGCTACACCTTC. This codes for CSSPGYGYTF.

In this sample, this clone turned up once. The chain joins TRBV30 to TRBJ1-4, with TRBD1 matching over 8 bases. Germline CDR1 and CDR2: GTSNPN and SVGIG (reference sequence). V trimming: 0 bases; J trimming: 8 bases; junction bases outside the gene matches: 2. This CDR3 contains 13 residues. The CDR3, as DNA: TGTGCCTGGAGTGTACGACAGGGGGAAAAACTGTTTTTT. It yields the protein CAWSVRQGEKLFF.